These 21 T cell receptor beta chains came from one sample sequenced in a study of cytomegalovirus exposure and HLA in healthy donors. The assay was immunoSEQ multiplex PCR, and TCRdb's table has in-frame clones only and misses some. The table shows around 150,000 clones, with around 89% occurring only once. The sequenced sample consisted of PBMCs. Receptor source: a man between 18 and 29 years old in good health and CMV-seronegative.

The rearrangement uses TRBV6-6 and TRBJ2-3; the match to TRBD2 covers 13 bases. The germline CDR1 and CDR2 sequences are MNHNY and SVGAGI (reference sequence). V dropped 6 bases and J dropped 2; count of bases not matched to a gene: 5. This CDR3 has 16 residues. The DNA for the CDR3 is TGTGCCAGCAGCCGCGGACTAGCGGGAGTCACAGATACGCAGTATTTT. This sequence encodes CASSRGLAGVTDTQYF.

The chain carries TRBV5-4 and TRBJ2-2; 8 bases line up with TRBD1. V lost 4 bases to trimming and J lost 4 bases; unmatched junction nucleotides: 6. This CDR3 contains 15 residues. Germline CDR1 SGHNT, CDR2 YYREEE (reference sequence). The CDR3 reads CASSPDRVVTGELFF. The CDR3 DNA sequence: TGTGCCAGCAGCCCGGACAGGGTAGTCACCGGGGAGCTGTTTTTT.

The chain employs TRBV19 and TRBJ2-7, with unresolved D. V gave up 5 bases and J gave up 2 bases, with 13 bases separating them. This CDR3 is 14 amino acids long. Germline-derived CDR1 and CDR2 are LNHDA and SQIVND (reference sequence). CDR3 coding DNA: TGTGCCAGTAGTGCCCGTCGAGGTCCCTACGAGCAGTACTTC. Protein product: CASSARRGPYEQYF.

This clone was counted a single time. The chain has TRBV19 and TRBJ2-4, with 10 bases matching TRBD1. The CDR3 contains 14 residues. CDR1 LNHDA and CDR2 SQIVND come from the germline V gene (reference sequence). The V and J ends lost 3 bases and 5 bases, in that order; junction bases with no gene match: 1. CDR3 nucleotides: TGTGCCAGTAGTATGGGGACAGGGGAAAACATTCAGTACTTC. This translates into CASSMGTGENIQYF.

The chain employs TRBV29-1 and TRBJ2-6; D is perhaps TRBD1 (5 bases). The CDR3 totals 14 residues. CDR1 is SQVTM, CDR2 ANQGSEA, per germline. Trimming shortened V by 6 bases and J by 9 bases, and 18 bases separated the two germline ends. The CDR3 loop reads CSVGPGQDRNVLTF. Written as DNA, the CDR3 is TGCAGCGTGGGCCCCGGACAAGACCGCAACGTCCTGACTTTC.

V usage is TRBV6-1 and J usage is TRBJ2-4, with 8 bases matching TRBD1. The V and J ends lost 7 bases and 0 bases, in that order; junction bases with no gene match: 5. The CDR3 is 15 amino acids. Germline V gene data show CDR1 as MNHNS and CDR2 as SASEGT. CDR3: CASKTGVLAKNIQYF. The CDR3 DNA follows: TGTGCCAGCAAGACAGGGGTGCTAGCCAAAAACATTCAGTACTTC.

The chain is built from TRBV2 and TRBJ2-5, with 8 bases identical to TRBD1. Germline assignment: CDR1 SNHLY and CDR2 FYNNEI. Trimming at V came to 6 bases and at J to 5 bases, leaving 8 bases not matched to a gene. The length of the CDR3 is 14 residues. Written as DNA, the CDR3 is TGTGCCAGCAGCCCGGACAGGGATTCCGAGACCCAGTACTTC. Protein product: CASSPDRDSETQYF.

This clone was counted once. The rearrangement links TRBV7-6 to TRBJ2-1; TRBD2 matches at 8 bases. The CDR3 extends over 15 amino acids. With 6 bases clipped from V and 8 bases from J, the junction kept 12 bases outside the gene matches. Germline values: CDR1 SGHVS, CDR2 FNYEAQ. The CDR3 loop reads CASSPPGLGGDEQFF. The DNA of the CDR3 is TGTGCCAGCAGTCCTCCGGGACTAGGGGGGGATGAGCAGTTCTTC.

V usage is TRBV11-3 and J usage is TRBJ2-3; D is perhaps TRBD1 (5 bases). The CDR3 is 15 residues long. The V end lost 1 base, the J end lost 1 base, and 9 bases lay between the germline ends. Germline CDR1 reads SGHNT; CDR2 reads YENEEA. The CDR3 loop reads CASSLGGHRTDTQYF. CDR3 nucleotides: TGTGCCAGCAGCTTAGGAGGACACCGCACAGATACGCAGTATTTT.

The chain has TRBV28 and TRBJ2-5; TRBD2 matches at 8 bases. CDR1 is MDHEN and CDR2 is SYDVKM in the germline V gene. Trimming at V came to 1 base and at J to 1 base, leaving 5 bases not matched to a gene. This CDR3 has 16 residues. The CDR3 nucleotides read TGTGCCAGCAGTTTATCTCCGGGGGGGGTCCAAGAGACCCAGTACTTC. Its protein is CASSLSPGGVQETQYF.

The gene calls are TRBV27 and TRBJ2-4, with D possibly matching TRBD2 (5 bases). CDR1 MNHEY and CDR2 SMNVEV come from the germline V gene (reference sequence). V lost 3 bases to trimming and J lost 6 bases, with 9 bases between them. This CDR3 has 13 residues. The CDR3 spells CASSFSGGNIQYF. The CDR3 coding sequence is TGTGCCAGCAGTTTTTCTGGAGGAAACATTCAGTACTTC.

This rearrangement joins TRBV11-3 to TRBJ1-1; 8 bases agree with TRBD1. Per the germline V gene, CDR1 is SGHNT and CDR2 is YENEEA. Germline trimming cut 5 bases from V and 1 base from J; bases unmatched to any gene: 6. The CDR3 has 15 residues. In nucleotides, the CDR3 is TGTGCCAGCAGCCCCAGACAGGGGACGAACACTGAAGCTTTCTTT. It encodes CASSPRQGTNTEAFF.

The rearrangement uses TRBV6-1 and TRBJ2-1; unclear D gene. The CDR3 is made up of 11 amino acids. V was shortened by 2 bases and J by 15 bases, with 11 bases between the two germline ends. CDR1 and CDR2 (germline): MNHNS, SASEGT. In DNA form, the CDR3 reads TGTGCCAGCAGTGAAAGACAAATCCTGTTCTTC. Its translation is CASSERQILFF.

The rearrangement joins TRBV7-6 to TRBJ1-3; D is unclear. CDR1 and CDR2 (germline): SGHVS, FNYEAQ. The CDR3 loop spans 14 amino acids. V was cut by 4 bases and J by 4 bases, with 11 bases left in between. In nucleotides, the CDR3 is TGTGCCAGCAGCTCGTTAGCGGAAGGAAACACCATATATTTT. It codes for CASSSLAEGNTIYF.

This clone was seen just once. For the CDR3, the DNA is TGTGCCAGCAGCCCACAGGGTGGTGGAAACACCATATATTTT. This translates into CASSPQGGGNTIYF. The rearrangement links TRBV5-4 to TRBJ1-3; possibly TRBD1 for D (6 bases). From germline, CDR1 is SGHNT and CDR2 YYREEE (reference sequence). CDR3 length: 14 amino acids. V lost 4 bases, J lost 3 bases, and 11 bases lay in between. Filled out from reference TRBV5-4 and TRBJ1-3, the complete variable domain reads ETGVTQSPTHLIKTRGQQVTLRCSSQSGHNTVSWYQQALGQGPQFIFQYYREEENGRGNFPPRFSGLQFPNYSSELNVNALELDDSALYLCASSPQGGGNTIYFGEGSWLTVV.

The chain employs TRBV5-1 and TRBJ2-3; 7 bases match TRBD1. CDR3 length: 15 amino acids. Looked up from germline, CDR1 is SGHRS and CDR2 is YFSETQ. Trimming removed 4 bases from V and 2 bases from J; junction bases left unmatched: 7. The DNA of the CDR3 is TGCGCCAGCAGCACCTCGGGACAGAACACAGATACGCAGTATTTT. This encodes CASSTSGQNTDTQYF. The full variable domain, with the rest looked up from reference TRBV5-1 and TRBJ2-3, is KAGVTQTPRYLIKTRGQQVTLSCSPISGHRSVSWYQQTPGQGLQFLFEYFSETQRNKGNFPGRFSGRQFSNSRSEMNVSTLELGDSALYLCASSTSGQNTDTQYFGPGTRLTVL.

The chain recombines TRBV19 with TRBJ1-5; D is possibly TRBD1 (5 bases). Germline V CDR1 and CDR2: LNHDA, SQIVND (reference sequence). The CDR3 has 16 amino acids. Between the trimmed V and J ends, which lost 5 bases and 3 bases, there was a span of 17 bases. The CDR3 here is CASSVGLGLNNQPQHF. CDR3 bases: TGTGCCAGTAGTGTGGGACTGGGGCTAAACAATCAGCCCCAGCATTTT.

This chain uses TRBV28 with TRBJ2-5; 7 bases fit TRBD2. Germline CDR1 is MDHEN and CDR2 is SYDVKM. J lost 3 bases, V lost 3 bases, and 4 bases had no gene match. This CDR3 has 14 residues. CDR3 loop: CASSFPLAEETQYF. DNA of the CDR3: TGTGCCAGCAGTTTCCCTCTAGCGGAAGAGACCCAGTACTTC.

This chain uses TRBV10-3 with TRBJ2-5; perhaps TRBD1 as D (6 bases). Germline assignment: CDR1 ENHRY and CDR2 SYGVKD. The CDR3 runs to 14 residues. V lost 4 bases and J lost 4, with 13 bases in between. CDR3 in DNA: TGTGCCATCAGTGCCACGGGCAGGGGAGAGACCCAGTACTTC. Its protein is CAISATGRGETQYF.

The chain carries TRBV19 and TRBJ1-2; D perhaps matches TRBD1 (6 bases). V was cut by 7 bases and J by 7 bases, with 19 bases left in between. CDR1 LNHDA and CDR2 SQIVND come from the germline V gene (reference sequence). This CDR3 spans 14 amino acids. CDR3 nucleotides: TGTGCCAGTAAGGCAGGGGCTCTTAGTGGTGGCTACACCTTC. The encoded protein is CASKAGALSGGYTF.

The chain uses TRBV5-1 and TRBJ1-1, with D hard to call. V dropped 0 bases and J dropped 6 bases, with 6 bases sitting between them. The V gene's germline CDR1 is SGHRS and CDR2 YFSETQ. The CDR3 totals 12 residues. DNA for the CDR3: TGCGCCAGCAGCTTGGCCGGTCCTGAAGCTTTCTTT. It specifies CASSLAGPEAFF.